A single sample is the source of the 17 T cell receptor beta chains below, sequenced in a study of OX40 agonist ivuxolimab in advanced cancers. Here immunoSEQ multiplex PCR was the method, and the copy in TCRdb shows in-frame clones only, minus some. The repertoire holds tens of thousands of clones, about 90% seen once, with 2.5% to 3% in the top ten. This material consisted of CD4+ or CD8+ T cells sorted from blood, taken in a trial of the OX40 agonist ivuxolimab. Receptors originate from an adult with an advanced solid tumor such as melanoma, head and neck, liver or kidney cancer.

The CDR3 sequence: CASSLDLADTYEQYF. For the CDR3, the DNA is TGTGCCAGCAGCTTGGACCTAGCTGACACCTACGAGCAGTACTTC. The chain is built from TRBV5-4 and TRBJ2-7, with D possibly TRBD2 on 5 matching bases. CDR3 size: 15 residues. CDR1 and CDR2 from the germline V gene are SGHNT and YYREEE (reference sequence). The V and J ends lost 0 bases and 2 bases respectively, with 12 bases between them.

The rearrangement links TRBV5-5 to TRBJ1-2, with 7 nucleotides matching TRBD1. Germline V gene lookup returns CDR1 SGHKS and CDR2 YYEKEE (reference sequence). This CDR3 is built from 15 residues. The V segment lost 5 bases and the J segment 0 bases; nucleotides outside the gene matches: 7. The CDR3 region has the DNA TGTGCCAGCAGGGGAGTCGACAGGGCTAACTATGGCTACACCTTC. The encoded protein is CASRGVDRANYGYTF.

The genes are TRBV2 and TRBJ2-5, with 8 nucleotides matching TRBD1. The length of the CDR3 is 13 residues. V was pared by 11 bases and J by 5 bases, with 10 bases of the junction left unmatched. Germline CDR1 is SNHLY and CDR2 is FYNNEI. This CDR3 is CAGCPTGEETQYF. Here the CDR3 DNA reads TGTGCCGGATGCCCGACAGGGGAGGAGACCCAGTACTTC. The whole variable domain, filled in from reference TRBV2 and TRBJ2-5, reads EPEVTQTPSHQVTQMGQEVILRCVPISNHLYFYWYRQILGQKVEFLVSFYNNEISEKSEIFDDQFSVERPDGSNFTLKIRSTKLEDSAMYFCAGCPTGEETQYFGPGTRLLVL.

The genes are TRBV5-6 and TRBJ2-7, with D perhaps TRBD1 (6 bases). Germline CDR1 is SGHDT and CDR2 is YYEEEE. The CDR3 covers 14 residues. V was pared by 2 bases and J by 4 bases, with 13 bases between. CDR3 nucleotides: TGTGCCAGCAGCTTAGGGACAATTTCTTACGAGCAGTACTTC. Amino acids: CASSLGTISYEQYF.

J is TRBJ2-5 and V is TRBV5-5; either TRBD1 or TRBD2 may fit D (8 bases each). Germline assignment: CDR1 SGHKS and CDR2 YYEKEE (reference sequence). This CDR3 is 16 amino acids long. Trimming removed 4 bases from V and 5 bases from J, with 21 bases in between. The CDR3 sequence is CASSPGQGQRGETQYF. Here the CDR3 DNA reads TGTGCCAGCAGCCCTGGACAGGGACAGCGGGGGGAGACCCAGTACTTC.

As DNA, the CDR3 is TGCGCCAGCAGCCCAGACAGGGGGAATAATGAAAAACTGTTTTTT. Protein product: CASSPDRGNNEKLFF. The chain uses TRBV5-1 and TRBJ1-4, with 9 bases matching TRBD1. Trimming removed 4 bases from V and 4 bases from J; junction bases left unmatched: 5. The CDR3 is 15 residues long. CDR1 is SGHRS, CDR2 YFSETQ, per germline.

The chain combines TRBV5-1 with TRBJ2-5; 13 positions match TRBD2. Germline CDR1 SGHRS, CDR2 YFSETQ. This CDR3 comprises 17 residues. After removal of 4 bases from V and 0 bases from J, the junction contained 6 bases not matched to a gene. The CDR3 is CASSGGLAGTYQETQYF. For the CDR3, the DNA is TGCGCCAGCAGCGGGGGACTAGCGGGGACTTACCAAGAGACCCAGTACTTC.

The chain carries TRBV5-1 and TRBJ2-5; D remains ambiguous. CDR1 SGHRS and CDR2 YFSETQ come from the germline V gene. The CDR3 consists of 14 residues. Trimming took off 4 bases at V and 5 bases at J, with 15 bases between the two ends. The CDR3 DNA sequence: TGCGCCAGCAGCGAACAGACCGGATCGGAGACCCAGTACTTC. Translation gives CASSEQTGSETQYF.

CDR3 amino acids: CASSLVVNEQFF. The CDR3 region has the DNA TGTGCCAGCAGCTTGGTGGTCAATGAGCAGTTCTTC. The rearrangement joins TRBV5-4 to TRBJ2-1; unclear D gene. V was clipped by 0 bases and J by 6 bases, with 4 bases between them. Per germline, CDR1 SGHNT and CDR2 YYREEE (reference sequence). The CDR3 has 12 amino acids.

For the CDR3, the DNA is TGTGCCAGCAGCTTAGAGACAGGGCTGAGAGAGACCCAGTACTTC. It is translated as CASSLETGLRETQYF. This chain joins TRBV7-9 and TRBJ2-5; 7 nucleotides line up with TRBD1. CDR1 and CDR2 (germline): SEHNR, FQNEAQ (reference sequence). V was clipped by 1 base and J by 4 bases; unmatched bases: 6. There are 15 residues in the CDR3.

The chain has TRBV6-6 and TRBJ2-3, with TRBD1 matching 7 bases. Germline assignment: CDR1 MNHNY and CDR2 SVGAGI (reference sequence). The V gene end was trimmed by 5 bases and the J gene end by 0 bases; junction bases not matched to a gene: 5. This CDR3 has 15 amino acids. CDR3 in amino acids: CASSARGSSTDTQYF. Written as DNA, the CDR3 is TGTGCCAGCAGTGCCAGGGGGTCTAGCACAGATACGCAGTATTTT.

This chain links TRBV28 with TRBJ1-2; D is perhaps TRBD1 (5 bases). The CDR3 sequence is 15 residues long. CDR1 and CDR2 (germline): MDHEN, SYDVKM. With 4 bases removed from V and 4 bases from J, the gap between germline ends came to 16 bases. CDR3 protein: CASSSPTGAAYGYTF. In DNA form, the CDR3 reads TGTGCCAGCAGTTCTCCGACCGGGGCCGCCTATGGCTACACCTTC.

This rearrangement joins TRBV11-2 to TRBJ2-3; a possible D gene is TRBD2 (7 bases). The CDR3 is 15 amino acids. From germline, CDR1 is SGHAT and CDR2 FQNNGV. Trimming took off 0 bases at V and 8 bases at J, with 15 bases between the two ends. The CDR3 reads CASSLEAGAPGTQYF. CDR3 in DNA: TGTGCCAGCAGCTTAGAGGCGGGGGCCCCAGGTACGCAGTATTTT.

This chain connects TRBV7-9 to TRBJ2-3, with 7 nucleotides matching TRBD1. The CDR3 length is 15 residues. Germline-derived CDR1 and CDR2 are SEHNR and FQNEAQ (reference sequence). J gave up 6 bases and V 5 bases, and 11 bases lay outside the gene matches. The CDR3 coding sequence is TGTGCCAGCAGCCCTCGACAGGGCGAGTCTGATACGCAGTATTTT. Its protein product is CASSPRQGESDTQYF.

The chain employs TRBV5-1 and TRBJ2-1; 7 bases fit TRBD2. J gave up 9 bases and V 2 bases, and 29 bases lay outside the gene matches. The CDR3 length is 21 residues. The germline V gene encodes CDR1 SGHRS and CDR2 YFSETQ. In DNA, the CDR3 is TGCGCCAGCAGCTTTCGGGTTAGGGGACCGACTTCGGGAGGCCCATTGACTGAGCAGTTCTTC. Translating it yields CASSFRVRGPTSGGPLTEQFF.

The J gene is TRBJ2-7, the V gene TRBV7-2; D possibly corresponds to TRBD1 (5 bases). Germline V CDR1 and CDR2: SGHTA, FQGNSA. The V end lost 7 bases, the J end lost 3 bases, and 16 bases lay between the germline ends. The CDR3 extends over 14 amino acids. The CDR3 region is CASTPLRDSYEQYF. CDR3 nucleotides: TGTGCCAGCACCCCCTTACGAGACAGCTACGAGCAGTACTTC. Full variable domain (rest looked up from reference TRBV7-2 and TRBJ2-7): GAGVSQSPSNKVTEKGKDVELRCDPISGHTALYWYRQSLGQGLEFLIYFQGNSAPDKSGLPSDRFSAERTGGSVSTLTIQRTQQEDSAVYLCASTPLRDSYEQYFGPGTRLTVT.

The rearrangement uses TRBV19 and TRBJ1-1; D is possibly TRBD1 (5 bases). Trimming stripped 3 bases from V and 7 bases from J, with 18 bases between. This CDR3 is 15 amino acids long. Germline CDR1 LNHDA, CDR2 SQIVND (reference sequence). The CDR3 here is CASSMGVVTGFEAFF. CDR3 DNA: TGTGCCAGTAGTATGGGGGTAGTGACCGGATTTGAAGCTTTCTTT. Variable domain in full (rest from reference TRBV19 and TRBJ1-1): DGGITQSPKYLFRKEGQNVTLSCEQNLNHDAMYWYRQDPGQGLRLIYYSQIVNDFQKGDIAEGYSVSREKKESFPLTVTSAQKNPTAFYLCASSMGVVTGFEAFFGQGTRLTVV.